This T cell receptor (beta chain) came from a study of blood T cell repertoires in COVID-19. Study-level information: The United States, Italy and Spain were the sources of the acute and convalescent COVID-19 samples. Nucleic acid was either cDNA or gDNA, and it came from T cells, B-cell-depleted T cells, or PBMCs.

This CDR3 comprises 15 residues. The V and J ends lost 5 bases and 9 bases, in that order; junction bases with no gene match: 10. The V gene's germline CDR1 is MDHEN and CDR2 SYDVKM. The assay was immunoSEQ multiplex PCR, and TCRdb's table has in-frame clones only and misses some. This sample has about 50,000 clones; around 80% occur once, and the top ten carry 8.8%. Sequenced: peripheral blood. This sequence joins TRBV28 and TRBJ1-6, with 7 bases fitting TRBD1. This clonotype originated in a man aged 60 to 69 with acute or convalescent COVID-19. CDR3 nucleotides: TGTGCCAGCAGTCCGCCTCCGGGACAGAGTTCACCCCTCCACTTT. Amino acid sequence: CASSPPPGQSSPLHF.